The rows below give T cell receptor beta chains drawn from one sample of a study of shared clonotypes between healthy human individuals. Sequencing was performed with immunoSEQ multiplex PCR; in TCRdb, only in-frame clones are kept and a portion is missing. The table records approximately 2,000,000 clones, over 85% of them present only once. Sequences were obtained from naive CD8+ T cells from PBMCs. The origin of the receptors is a man between 18 and 29 years old in good health. Some clones in this sample may be carry-over from other donors' samples. The CDR3 runs from the conserved cysteine through the conserved F or W. A D gene is named only where the DNA matches it firmly. Where a row states a size, it is once, few, many or the class of an expanded clone; other rows omit it.

cdr3_nt,cdr3_aa,j_call,d_call,clone_size,v_call
TGTGCCAGCAGTTTTTATACGGGCCGCACAGATACGCAGTATTTT,CASSFYTGRTDTQYF,TRBJ2-3,.,.,TRBV28
TGTGCCAGCAGCCTTCTGCCGGCCGAGCAGTACTTC,CASSLLPAEQYF,TRBJ2-7,.,once,TRBV11-2
TGTGCCAGCAGTTCACTGAGACTAGCGGGAAACACCGGGGAGCTGTTTTTT,CASSSLRLAGNTGELFF,TRBJ2-2,TRBD2,.,TRBV28
TGTGCCAGCAGCGTAGGAAGAAGTGTCGCGGGGGACGACACTGAAGCTTTCTTT,CASSVGRSVAGDDTEAFF,TRBJ1-1,.,.,TRBV9
TGTGCCAGCAGCCTCGGGGACAGGGTTTCTTTCGAGCAGTACTTC,CASSLGDRVSFEQYF,TRBJ2-7,TRBD1,.,TRBV13
TGCGCCAGCAGCTTCGGACTCAAAGGGTTGGACACTGAAGCTTTCTTT,CASSFGLKGLDTEAFF,TRBJ1-1,.,once,TRBV5-1
TGCGCCAGCAGCCAAATGACTAGCGGGATCTACGAGCAGTACTTC,CASSQMTSGIYEQYF,TRBJ2-7,TRBD2,.,TRBV4-3
TGTGCCAGCAGCTTACCCTCCGGGACAGGTTACTACGAGCAGTACTTC,CASSLPSGTGYYEQYF,TRBJ2-7,TRBD1,once,TRBV7-9
TGTGCCAGCAGCTTAAGGCAGGGGGCAGTCAATGAGCAGTTCTTC,CASSLRQGAVNEQFF,TRBJ2-1,TRBD1,.,TRBV7-6
TGTGCCACCCACGGGGTGGGTAATCAGCCCCAGCATTTT,CATHGVGNQPQHF,TRBJ1-5,.,.,TRBV19
TGCGCCAGCAGCCAGTGGACTAGCGGCGCAGATACGCAGTATTTT,CASSQWTSGADTQYF,TRBJ2-3,TRBD2,.,TRBV5-1
TGTGCCAGCAGCTTACCTCTTAACACTGAAGCTTTCTTT,CASSLPLNTEAFF,TRBJ1-1,.,.,TRBV7-9
TGTGCCAGCAGTTATACGGCAGGGGGAGACGAGCAGTACTTC,CASSYTAGGDEQYF,TRBJ2-7,TRBD1,.,TRBV6-5
TGTGCCAGCAGTTTATATAGGGGAACAAGCAATCAGCCCCAGCATTTT,CASSLYRGTSNQPQHF,TRBJ1-5,.,once,TRBV28
TGTGCCAGCAGTCCTCGTGTCGGAGCCTACGAGCAGTACTTC,CASSPRVGAYEQYF,TRBJ2-7,.,.,TRBV27
TGCGCCAGCAGCTCGCGGTGGGTTGAGCAAGAGACCCAGTACTTC,CASSSRWVEQETQYF,TRBJ2-5,.,.,TRBV5-1
TGTGCCAGCAGCCAACCGGGACAGGGGGCGAAAGAGACCCAGTACTTC,CASSQPGQGAKETQYF,TRBJ2-5,TRBD1,.,TRBV4-2
TGTGCCAGCAGCCAGACTAGCGCGGGCTCCTACGAGCAGTACTTC,CASSQTSAGSYEQYF,TRBJ2-7,TRBD2,.,TRBV7-6
TGTGCCAGCTCACCACCGTTGCACTTCTACGAGCAGTACTTC,CASSPPLHFYEQYF,TRBJ2-7,.,.,TRBV18
TGTGCCAGCAGCATCGGGACTAGCGGCCTCAATGAGCAGTTCTTC,CASSIGTSGLNEQFF,TRBJ2-1,TRBD2,.,TRBV7-3
TGTGCCAGCAGCTTTAGCGGGGGTCCCTACAATGAGCAGTTCTTC,CASSFSGGPYNEQFF,TRBJ2-1,TRBD2,.,TRBV7-3
TGTGCCAGCAGCTTAAACTGGGGAAGGGAAAATACGCAGTATTTT,CASSLNWGRENTQYF,TRBJ2-3,.,.,TRBV7-3
TGTGCCAGCTCACCATTTACAGGGGGCTACAATGAGCAGTTCTTC,CASSPFTGGYNEQFF,TRBJ2-1,TRBD1,few,TRBV18
TGTGCCAGCAGATACAGGGTAATGAACACTGAAGCTTTCTTT,CASRYRVMNTEAFF,TRBJ1-1,.,.,TRBV27
TGTGCCAGCAGCTGGGCCGGACTATACGAGCAGTACTTC,CASSWAGLYEQYF,TRBJ2-7,.,.,TRBV7-8
TGTGCCAGCAGTTTAACTAGCGGGAGTGGAACCGGGGAGCTGTTTTTT,CASSLTSGSGTGELFF,TRBJ2-2,TRBD2,.,TRBV27
TGTGCCAGCAGTGAAGCGGCAGTTGAACCGGGAGAACACTCCTACGAGCAGTACTTC,CASSEAAVEPGEHSYEQYF,TRBJ2-7,.,.,TRBV2
TGTGCCAGCAGCCCTGGTGCTGGGAGACTCTACGAGCAGTACTTC,CASSPGAGRLYEQYF,TRBJ2-7,.,.,TRBV11-2
TGTGCCAGCATAGGGCAGGGGAGGGATGAGCAGTTCTTC,CASIGQGRDEQFF,TRBJ2-1,.,.,TRBV6-1
TGTGCCAGCAGTCACTTGCTAGGGGGCATCGATGAGCAGTTCTTC,CASSHLLGGIDEQFF,TRBJ2-1,TRBD1,.,TRBV14
TGTGCCAGCAGCTCTGGACAGATTAATAATGAAAAACTGTTTTTT,CASSSGQINNEKLFF,TRBJ1-4,.,.,TRBV7-9
TGTGCCAAGACTAGCGGGGACTACAATGAGCAGTTCTTC,CAKTSGDYNEQFF,TRBJ2-1,TRBD2,.,TRBV19
TGTGCCAGCAGTGAACCCGGGGGGACGAGCACTGAAGCTTTCTTT,CASSEPGGTSTEAFF,TRBJ1-1,.,.,TRBV25-1
TGTGCCAGCAGCTTAGGGGCGGACAGGGGGTCCTACGAGCAGTACTTC,CASSLGADRGSYEQYF,TRBJ2-7,TRBD1,.,TRBV7-2
TGCGCCAGCAGCCAGGACAGCTTGAACACTGAAGCTTTCTTT,CASSQDSLNTEAFF,TRBJ1-1,.,.,TRBV4-3
TGTGCCAGCAGTTTCGGGCGGGAGATGAGCCGCTACGAGCAGTACTTC,CASSFGREMSRYEQYF,TRBJ2-7,TRBD2,.,TRBV27
TGTGCCAGCAGTGAACCCGTCAGCGGAACCTACGAGCAGTACTTC,CASSEPVSGTYEQYF,TRBJ2-7,.,.,TRBV6-1
TGTGCCAGCAGCTCACCGGGACAGGCGAACACTGAAGCTTTCTTT,CASSSPGQANTEAFF,TRBJ1-1,TRBD1,.,TRBV11-2
TGCGCCAGCAGCCAAGATCTTTGGGGAGCCGCAGATACGCAGTATTTT,CASSQDLWGAADTQYF,TRBJ2-3,.,.,TRBV4-3
TGCGCCAGCAGCTGGACGAAGTTTCGGACCCCGGAGACCCAGTACTTC,CASSWTKFRTPETQYF,TRBJ2-5,.,.,TRBV5-1
TGTGCCATCAGTGAGTCTTCTTATAGCAATCAGCCCCAGCATTTT,CAISESSYSNQPQHF,TRBJ1-5,.,.,TRBV10-3
TGTGCCAGCATCTTATCGGGAGGCGCTTACAATGAGCAGTTCTTC,CASILSGGAYNEQFF,TRBJ2-1,TRBD2,.,TRBV27
TGTGCCAGCAGTGAATTCCTAGCGGACCTCTCCTACGAGCAGTACTTC,CASSEFLADLSYEQYF,TRBJ2-7,TRBD2,.,TRBV2
TGTGCCACCAGCAGCAGGGTTAGCGCCGGGGAGCTGTTTTTT,CATSSRVSAGELFF,TRBJ2-2,.,.,TRBV15
TGTGCCAGCCGCTTGGGGACGGAGCTAATCTATGGCTACACCTTC,CASRLGTELIYGYTF,TRBJ1-2,.,.,TRBV7-3
TGTGCCATCAGTGAGGACAGGATCAATTCACCCCTCCACTTT,CAISEDRINSPLHF,TRBJ1-6,.,.,TRBV10-3
TGTGCCAGAAGCCCTGGACGGGTTGAAGCTTTCTTT,CARSPGRVEAFF,TRBJ1-1,.,few,TRBV5-3
TGTGCCAGCAGCGAGTCCCGGAGGAGCTCCTACAATGAGCAGTTCTTC,CASSESRRSSYNEQFF,TRBJ2-1,.,.,TRBV28
TGCGCCAGCAGCTTGGCCTTGGAAGGGGGCGCTTCCGTTTTCCACTACGAGCAGTACTTC,CASSLALEGGASVFHYEQYF,TRBJ2-7,TRBD1,.,TRBV5-1
TGCGCCAGCAGCTTGACGGGACGGAGTATCGATGAGCAGTTCTTC,CASSLTGRSIDEQFF,TRBJ2-1,.,.,TRBV5-1
TGCGCCAGCAGCTTACTTTCAGGGCCCATCACAGATACGCAGTATTTT,CASSLLSGPITDTQYF,TRBJ2-3,.,once,TRBV5-1
TGCGCCAGCAGCTCACTCCCGGACAGGGTGAGGGAGACCCAGTACTTC,CASSSLPDRVRETQYF,TRBJ2-5,TRBD1,.,TRBV5-1
TGCGCCAGCAGTGGAGCCGGGACAGGGGTCGAGCAGTACTTC,CASSGAGTGVEQYF,TRBJ2-7,TRBD1,.,TRBV10-1
TGCAGCGTTGAAGACCCAACACGACCTTCATACGAGCAGTACTTC,CSVEDPTRPSYEQYF,TRBJ2-7,.,.,TRBV29-1